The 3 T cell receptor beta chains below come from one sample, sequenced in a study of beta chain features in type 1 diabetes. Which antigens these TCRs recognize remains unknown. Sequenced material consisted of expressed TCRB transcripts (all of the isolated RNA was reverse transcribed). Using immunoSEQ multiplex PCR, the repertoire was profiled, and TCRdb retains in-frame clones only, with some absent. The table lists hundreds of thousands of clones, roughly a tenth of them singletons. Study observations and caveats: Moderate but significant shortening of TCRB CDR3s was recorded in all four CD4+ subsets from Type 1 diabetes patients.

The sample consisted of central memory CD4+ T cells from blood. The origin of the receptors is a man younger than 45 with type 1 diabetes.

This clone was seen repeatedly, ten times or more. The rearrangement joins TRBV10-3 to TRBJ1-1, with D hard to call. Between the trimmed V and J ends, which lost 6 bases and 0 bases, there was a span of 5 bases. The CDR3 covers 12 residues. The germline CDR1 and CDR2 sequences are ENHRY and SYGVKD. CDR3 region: CAISEMNTEAFF. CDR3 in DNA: TGTGCCATCAGCGAGATGAACACTGAAGCTTTCTTT.

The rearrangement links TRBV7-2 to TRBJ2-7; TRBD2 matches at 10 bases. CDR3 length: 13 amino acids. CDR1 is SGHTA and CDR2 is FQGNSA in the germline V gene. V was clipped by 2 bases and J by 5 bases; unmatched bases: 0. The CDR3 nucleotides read TGTGCCAGCAGCTTACTAGCGGGGGACGAGCAGTACTTC. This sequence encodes CASSLLAGDEQYF.

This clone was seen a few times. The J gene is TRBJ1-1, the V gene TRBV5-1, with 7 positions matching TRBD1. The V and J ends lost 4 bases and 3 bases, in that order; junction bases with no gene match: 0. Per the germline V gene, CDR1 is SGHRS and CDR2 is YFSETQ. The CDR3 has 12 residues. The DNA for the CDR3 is TGCGCCAGCAGCACAGGGGACACTGAAGCTTTCTTT. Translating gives CASSTGDTEAFF.